Listed below are T cell receptor beta chains from one sample, sequenced in a study of shared clonotypes between healthy human individuals. The repertoire was sequenced with immunoSEQ multiplex PCR; TCRdb's copy has only in-frame clones and lacks some. Here the sample spans some 630,000 clones, 90% to 97% being singletons. The source material was naive CD8+ T cells sorted from blood. Receptor source: a young woman in good health. CDR3s include the opening cysteine and the closing phenylalanine or tryptophan. D genes are given only for firm matches. Clone size is shown for a subset of rows, as once, few, many or a class of expanded clone.

V: TRBV27; J: TRBJ1-1; size: NA; D: NA; DNA: TGTGCCAGCCTGGCAGGCAGAGGGACTGAAGCTTTCTTT; CDR3: CASLAGRGTEAFF
V: TRBV9; J: TRBJ2-2; size: NA; D: NA; DNA: TGTGCCAGCAGCGTATCACTGGAGATCGCGAACACCGGGGAGCTGTTTTTT; CDR3: CASSVSLEIANTGELFF
V: TRBV25-1; J: TRBJ1-2; size: NA; D: NA; DNA: TGTGCCAGCAGTTGGACACCATGGTATGGCTACACCTTC; CDR3: CASSWTPWYGYTF
V: TRBV9; J: TRBJ2-3; size: few; D: TRBD2; DNA: TGTGCCAGCAGCGTAGATCACGGGAGGAGCACAGATACGCAGTATTTT; CDR3: CASSVDHGRSTDTQYF
V: TRBV6-5; J: TRBJ2-7; size: NA; D: TRBD2; DNA: TGTGCCAGCAGTCCGACTAGCTGGACCTACGAGCAGTACTTC; CDR3: CASSPTSWTYEQYF
V: TRBV4-3; J: TRBJ1-1; size: NA; D: TRBD1; DNA: TGCGCCAGCAGCCCAGGGGGGCACACTGAAGCTTTCTTT; CDR3: CASSPGGHTEAFF
V: TRBV9; J: TRBJ1-5; size: NA; D: NA; DNA: TGTGCCAGCAGCTCGAGGGAATCCAATCAGCCCCAGCATTTT; CDR3: CASSSRESNQPQHF
V: TRBV19; J: TRBJ1-1; size: NA; D: TRBD1; DNA: TGTGCCAGTAGGCTTAACATTCGACGACAGGGGGCCACTGAAGCTTTCTTT; CDR3: CASRLNIRRQGATEAFF
V: TRBV28; J: TRBJ2-7; size: NA; D: NA; DNA: TGTGCCAGCGGAGACAGTGTCAGCTCCTACGAGCAGTACTTC; CDR3: CASGDSVSSYEQYF
V: TRBV2; J: TRBJ2-7; size: NA; D: TRBD2; DNA: TGTGCCAGCAGTGACGCGGGAGTGCTCGAGCAGTACTTC; CDR3: CASSDAGVLEQYF
V: TRBV27; J: TRBJ2-7; size: NA; D: NA; DNA: TGTGCCAGCAGTTTAGGGGCAACCGCCTTAGACGAGCAGTACTTC; CDR3: CASSLGATALDEQYF
V: TRBV7-2; J: TRBJ2-7; size: once; D: NA; DNA: TGTGCCAGCAGCTTAGGGGCAGGGTGGACCTACGAGCAGTACTTC; CDR3: CASSLGAGWTYEQYF
V: TRBV28; J: TRBJ1-1; size: NA; D: TRBD1; DNA: TGTGCCAGCAGTTTACCTAGACAGGGAAGCCCTGAAGCTTTCTTT; CDR3: CASSLPRQGSPEAFF
V: TRBV29-1; J: TRBJ1-1; size: NA; D: NA; DNA: TGCAGCGCTGATGGCAGGGTGGGGACTGAAGCTTTCTTT; CDR3: CSADGRVGTEAFF
V: TRBV5-8; J: TRBJ2-7; size: NA; D: NA; DNA: TGTGCCAGCAGCGGAGGTACAGGGAAGGGGGCCTACGAGCAGTACTTC; CDR3: CASSGGTGKGAYEQYF
V: TRBV2; J: TRBJ1-4; size: NA; D: NA; DNA: TGTGCCAGCAAGGAGGGGGTTTGGGAAAAACTGTTTTTT; CDR3: CASKEGVWEKLFF
V: TRBV7-8; J: TRBJ2-7; size: NA; D: NA; DNA: TGTGCCAGCAGCTTAGACGGCAATCCCCCCTACGAGCAGTACTTC; CDR3: CASSLDGNPPYEQYF
V: TRBV5-4; J: TRBJ1-5; size: NA; D: NA; DNA: TGTGCCACCTGGAAACAGGGAAGCAATCAGCCCCAGCATTTT; CDR3: CATWKQGSNQPQHF
V: TRBV9; J: TRBJ2-1; size: NA; D: TRBD1; DNA: TGTGCCAGCAGCGTAGAGGGTTCGGACAGGGGAGGCTCCTACAATGAGCAGTTCTTC; CDR3: CASSVEGSDRGGSYNEQFF
V: TRBV7-6; J: TRBJ2-3; size: NA; D: NA; DNA: TGTGCCAGCAGCTTCGACGGGATTTTTCATACGCAGTATTTT; CDR3: CASSFDGIFHTQYF
V: TRBV7-8; J: TRBJ2-3; size: NA; D: TRBD2; DNA: TGTGCCAGCACCCCTCATGGGGCGGGAGGAACCGGCTGGGGAGATACGCAGTATTTT; CDR3: CASTPHGAGGTGWGDTQYF
V: TRBV10-3; J: TRBJ2-3; size: NA; D: TRBD2; DNA: TGTGCCATCAGTGATTACGGGACTAGCGGGAACTCAGATACGCAGTATTTT; CDR3: CAISDYGTSGNSDTQYF
V: TRBV11-2; J: TRBJ2-1; size: NA; D: TRBD2; DNA: TGTGCCAGCAGCTTAGTTAGTAGCGGGAGTCTCGGTGAGCAGTTCTTC; CDR3: CASSLVSSGSLGEQFF
V: TRBV7-9; J: TRBJ2-7; size: NA; D: NA; DNA: TGTGCCAGCAGCCCAGACGGGAGCTCCTACGAGCAGTACTTC; CDR3: CASSPDGSSYEQYF
V: TRBV5-1; J: TRBJ2-3; size: NA; D: TRBD1; DNA: TGCGTCAGCAGCCCCGACAGGGGTCGGCCAGATACGCAGTATTTT; CDR3: CVSSPDRGRPDTQYF
V: TRBV5-6; J: TRBJ2-7; size: NA; D: NA; DNA: TGTGCCAGCAGCTCGCGCTACGAGCAGTACTTC; CDR3: CASSSRYEQYF
V: TRBV30; J: TRBJ2-1; size: once; D: NA; DNA: TGTGCCTGGAGTGTAGGCGACAATGAGCAGTTCTTC; CDR3: CAWSVGDNEQFF
V: TRBV10-3; J: TRBJ2-2; size: NA; D: NA; DNA: TGTGCCATCAGTGAGTCGAAGTCCGGGGAGCTGTTTTTT; CDR3: CAISESKSGELFF
V: TRBV6-1; J: TRBJ2-7; size: NA; D: NA; DNA: TGTGCCAGCAGCCTACAGGGACACTACGAGCAGTACTTC; CDR3: CASSLQGHYEQYF
V: TRBV5-1; J: TRBJ1-3; size: NA; D: NA; DNA: TGCGCCAGCAGCTTGGCCTCTCGGGGAGGATGGTCTGGAAACACCATATATTTT; CDR3: CASSLASRGGWSGNTIYF
V: TRBV6-4; J: TRBJ2-3; size: NA; D: TRBD2; DNA: TGTGCCAGCAGGCAAAGCGGGAGTCTAGATACGCAGTATTTT; CDR3: CASRQSGSLDTQYF
V: TRBV7-9; J: TRBJ2-4; size: NA; D: NA; DNA: TGTGCCAGCAGCTTTTCGACAGGAACGAGCAAAAACATTCAGTACTTC; CDR3: CASSFSTGTSKNIQYF
V: TRBV11-2; J: TRBJ1-1; size: NA; D: TRBD1; DNA: TGTGCCAGCAGCTTATGGGACAGGATCAACACTGAAGCTTTCTTT; CDR3: CASSLWDRINTEAFF
V: TRBV4-1; J: TRBJ2-2; size: once; D: NA; DNA: TGCGCCAGCAGCCAAGCAGGGGCCGGGGAGCTGTTTTTT; CDR3: CASSQAGAGELFF
V: TRBV5-5; J: TRBJ1-2; size: NA; D: NA; DNA: TGTGCCAGCAGTCACGGGACGGACTATGGCTACACCTTC; CDR3: CASSHGTDYGYTF
V: TRBV5-4; J: TRBJ1-1; size: NA; D: NA; DNA: TGTGCCAGCAGCTTGGAGGCAGGCCAAAGATATTTCTTT; CDR3: CASSLEAGQRYFF
V: TRBV12-1; J: TRBJ1-1; size: NA; D: NA; DNA: TGTGCCAGCAGCTTCGCCGGGACAGGTAATACTGAAGCTTTCTTT; CDR3: CASSFAGTGNTEAFF
V: TRBV29-1; J: TRBJ1-2; size: NA; D: NA; DNA: TGCAGCGTTGACCCTGGGCAGGCCATCAGTTATGGCTACACCTTC; CDR3: CSVDPGQAISYGYTF
V: TRBV11-2; J: TRBJ2-3; size: NA; D: NA; DNA: TGTGCCAGCAGCTTAGTTCGGACAAGCACAGATACGCAGTATTTT; CDR3: CASSLVRTSTDTQYF
V: TRBV7-8; J: TRBJ2-7; size: NA; D: TRBD1; DNA: TGTGCCAGCAGCTCCAGACAGGGGTCCTACGAGCAGTACTTC; CDR3: CASSSRQGSYEQYF
V: TRBV6-5; J: TRBJ2-7; size: NA; D: NA; DNA: TGTGCCAGCAGCCTAACCCTAGACGCCGAGCAGTACTTC; CDR3: CASSLTLDAEQYF
V: TRBV5-1; J: TRBJ1-1; size: NA; D: NA; DNA: TGCGCCAGCAGCTGGCAGGGGTTGACTGAAGCTTTCTTT; CDR3: CASSWQGLTEAFF
V: TRBV4-1; J: TRBJ2-7; size: NA; D: TRBD1; DNA: TGCGCCAGCAGCCAGGGACAGGGGGCTACGTACGAGCAGTACTTC; CDR3: CASSQGQGATYEQYF
V: TRBV28; J: TRBJ2-1; size: NA; D: NA; DNA: TGTGCCAGCAGTTTTCTTGAGGGGATCTCCTACAATGAGCAGTTCTTC; CDR3: CASSFLEGISYNEQFF
V: TRBV27; J: TRBJ1-1; size: NA; D: NA; DNA: TGTGCCAGCAGTTTAATTCGGGACTCTGGAGCTTTCTTT; CDR3: CASSLIRDSGAFF
V: TRBV28; J: TRBJ1-5; size: NA; D: TRBD1; DNA: TGTGCCAGCAGGACCGGGACAGACAATCAGCCCCAGCATTTT; CDR3: CASRTGTDNQPQHF